This TCR beta chain was retrieved from a study of glioma-infiltrating T cells. Study outcomes and limitations: Tissue and blood shared very few CDR3 sequences. Non-neoplastic patients had below-expected tissue-blood divergence, while all gliomas exceeded expectation.

Germline-derived CDR1 and CDR2 are MGHRA and YSYEKL. The CDR3 sequence is 14 residues long. Trimming removed 4 bases from V and 4 bases from J, with 13 bases in between. The iRepertoire nested amplicon-rescue multiplex PCR amplified TCR alpha and beta CDR3s from RNA. One-step reverse transcription and amplification started from roughly 100-400 ng of tissue mRNA or PBMC total RNA. Via MiXCR, TCRdb re-called the multiplex PCR reads, giving one row per CDR3 protein. This table has approximately 140,000 distinct CDR3 sequences, around 25% appearing once. The sample holds many counts of this clonotype. What it binds is unknown.

This TCR came from a human donor with low-grade glioma or glioblastoma, undergoing nonglioma brain surgery, or in good health (not recorded which). Sequenced material: glioma tissue, nonneoplastic brain tissue, or PBMCs (not recorded which). This chain joins TRBV4-1 and TRBJ2-5, with D tentatively TRBD1 (6 bases). CDR3 nucleotides: TGCGCCAGCAGCCGGGACACCTCGTCAGAGACCCAGTACTTC. This codes for CASSRDTSSETQYF.